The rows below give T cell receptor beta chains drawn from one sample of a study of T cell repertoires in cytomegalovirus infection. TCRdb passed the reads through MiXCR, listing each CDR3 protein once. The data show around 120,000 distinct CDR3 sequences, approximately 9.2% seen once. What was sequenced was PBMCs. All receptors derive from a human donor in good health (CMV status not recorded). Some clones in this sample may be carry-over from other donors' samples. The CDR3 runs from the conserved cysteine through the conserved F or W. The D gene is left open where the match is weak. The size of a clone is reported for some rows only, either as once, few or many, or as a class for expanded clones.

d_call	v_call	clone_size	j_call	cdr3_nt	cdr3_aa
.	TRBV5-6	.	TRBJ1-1	TGTGCCAGCAGCGCCGTAGACCCATTGAACACTGAAGCTTTCTTT	CASSAVDPLNTEAFF
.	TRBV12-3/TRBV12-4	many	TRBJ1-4	TGTGCCAGCAGTCCTCGGGACGGCACAACTAATGAAAAACTGTTTTTT	CASSPRDGTTNEKLFF
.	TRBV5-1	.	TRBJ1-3	TGCGCCAGCAGCTTGGCCGGACCGGACTCTGGAAACACCATATATTTT	CASSLAGPDSGNTIYF
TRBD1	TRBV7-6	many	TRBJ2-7	TGTGCCAGCAGCTTAGGATCAGGGGGCGGATACGAGCAGTACTTC	CASSLGSGGGYEQYF
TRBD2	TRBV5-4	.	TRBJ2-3	TGTGCCAGCAGGGCCGGGACTAGCGGGATAGATACGCAGTATTTT	CASRAGTSGIDTQYF
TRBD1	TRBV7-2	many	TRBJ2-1	TGTGCCAGCAGAGAGGGGGCGGCTTACAATGAGCAGTTCTTC	CASREGAAYNEQFF
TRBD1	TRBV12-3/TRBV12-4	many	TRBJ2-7	TGTGCCAGCAGCACCTCCGGGACAGGGAGGACCTACGAGCAGTACTTC	CASSTSGTGRTYEQYF
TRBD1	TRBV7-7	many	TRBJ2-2	TGTGCCAGCAGCCCCGGGACAGGGGGTGATGAAGAGCTGTTTTTT	CASSPGTGGDEELFF
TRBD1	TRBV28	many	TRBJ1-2	TGTGCCAGCAATACCGGGACAGGCGGATATGGCTACACCTTC	CASNTGTGGYGYTF
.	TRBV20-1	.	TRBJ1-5	TGCAGTGCTAGAGCCCATAATAAGGGCAATCAGCCCCAGCATTTT	CSARAHNKGNQPQHF
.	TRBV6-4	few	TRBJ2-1	TGTGCCAACCCTGGGACGGTTACCTACAATGAGCAGTTCTTC	CANPGTVTYNEQFF